This T cell receptor beta chain was found in a study of blood T cell repertoires in COVID-19. Generated by immunoSEQ multiplex PCR, the TCRdb table keeps only in-frame clones and is missing some. This sample has fewer than 300,000 clones; roughly 80% occur once, and the top ten carry around 14%. The CDR3 runs 13 residues. The ends lost 6 bases at V and 3 bases at J; junction bases unmatched: 3. The clonotype originates from a person between 65 and 80 years old with COVID-19, enrolled during active disease. The source material was peripheral blood. The rearrangement uses TRBV23-1 and TRBJ2-7; 9 positions agree with TRBD1. TRBV23-1 is flagged as an ORF with uncertain function. CDR3 DNA: TGCGCCAGCAGGGGACAGGGAGGCTACGAGCAGTACTTC. Its protein is CASRGQGGYEQYF.